Each of the 10 T cell receptor beta chains below was sequenced from the same sample in a study of Graves' ophthalmopathy and Graves' hyperthyroidism. Amplification of the TCR beta CDR3 regions used RNA transcripts (as template). An opening RT-PCR round employed HTBI primers and preceded a second-round multiplex PCR. MiXCR, applied by TCRdb to the multiplex PCR reads, yields one record per CDR3 protein. The sample includes 350,000 to 400,000 distinct CDR3 sequences, about 17% of them seen just once. The sample consisted of peripheral blood. Receptors were obtained from a young woman with Graves' ophthalmopathy.

V gene TRBV7-2 combines with J gene TRBJ2-5; D is unclear. The germline V and J ends were trimmed by 4 bases and 0 bases, with 9 bases remaining between them. The length of the CDR3 is 14 residues. Looked up from germline, CDR1 is SGHTA and CDR2 is FQGNSA. The DNA for the CDR3 is TGTGCCAGCAGCTCGACCTCTCACCAAGAGACCCAGTACTTC. Translated: CASSSTSHQETQYF.

CDR3 region: CASSQRSQLSNQPQHF. CDR3 sequence (DNA): TGTGCCAGCAGTCAACGAAGTCAGCTTAGCAATCAGCCCCAGCATTTT. This chain links TRBV12-3 or TRBV12-4 with TRBJ1-5; no clear D. Trimming cost V 5 bases and J 0 bases, with 14 bases left between them. CDR3 length: 16 residues.

J is TRBJ1-6 and V is TRBV6-1; D is ambiguous. The CDR3 covers 16 residues. Germline lookup yields CDR1 MNHNS and CDR2 SASEGT. V was trimmed by 2 bases and J by 9 bases, leaving 17 bases between them. CDR3 nucleotide sequence: TGTGCCAGCAGTGAATTGGATGGTCAGCGGGGTTCACCCCTCCACTTT. Translation gives CASSELDGQRGSPLHF.

This clonotype was seen just once. This sequence joins TRBV12-3 or TRBV12-4 and TRBJ1-1; TRBD1 matches at 7 bases. Trimming took 3 bases from V and 7 from J; bases not matched to a gene: 8. This CDR3 comprises 14 residues. The CDR3 bases are TGTGCCAGCAGTTTTGGGACAGATGCGAATGAAGCTTTCTTT. Its protein product is CASSFGTDANEAFF.

DNA of the CDR3: TGTGCCAGCAGTTTTTATTTGGGGGGCGCCTACGAGCAGTACTTC. Residues: CASSFYLGGAYEQYF. The genes are TRBV27 and TRBJ2-7, with D perhaps being TRBD1 or TRBD2 (6 bases each). Germline V gene data show CDR1 as MNHEY and CDR2 as SMNVEV (reference sequence). The CDR3 has 15 residues. V was pared by 3 bases and J by 2 bases, with 14 bases between.

Ten or more counts support this clonotype. The rearrangement joins TRBV3-1 to TRBJ1-2, with 7 bases aligning to TRBD1. With 4 bases clipped from V and 0 bases from J, the junction kept 11 bases outside the gene matches. The CDR3 sequence is 17 residues long. Germline CDR1 reads LGHDT; CDR2 reads YNNKEL (reference sequence). The CDR3 nucleotides are TGTGCCAGCAGCCCCACGGGACAGCTAGATTCTAACTATGGCTACACCTTC. Residues: CASSPTGQLDSNYGYTF.

This clonotype was seen ten or more times. The rearrangement joins TRBV12-3 or TRBV12-4 to TRBJ2-7, with D possibly called TRBD1 or TRBD2 (6 bases each). Trimming removed 5 bases from V and 2 bases from J, with 16 bases in between. The CDR3 consists of 15 residues. The CDR3 DNA follows: TGTGCCAGCAGTCTCCTGGAAGGGGGGACCTACGAGCAGTACTTC. This translates into CASSLLEGGTYEQYF.

This clonotype came up once. The chain recombines TRBV18 with TRBJ2-5; weak D call: TRBD1 (6 bases). The CDR3 length is 15 residues. V shed 4 bases and J shed 3 bases, with 15 bases lying between them. CDR1 and CDR2 from the germline V gene are KGHSH and LQKENI. CDR3 in amino acids: CASSLHQGQEETQYF. The CDR3 DNA sequence: TGTGCCAGCTCACTACACCAGGGACAAGAAGAGACCCAGTACTTC.

This clonotype was counted only a few times. The V and J genes are TRBV6-2 or TRBV6-3 and TRBJ1-6, with D hard to call. The V gene's germline CDR1 is MNHEY and CDR2 SVGEGT. The CDR3 is 16 residues long. Trimming took 2 bases from V and 4 from J, leaving 12 bases between them. The chain's CDR3 is CASSYTPQVYNSPLHF. CDR3 DNA: TGTGCCAGCAGTTACACACCGCAAGTGTATAATTCACCCCTCCACTTT.

This clonotype was found many times. The rearrangement uses TRBV15 and TRBJ2-7, with TRBD2 matching 13 bases. Germline V gene lookup returns CDR1 LNHNV and CDR2 YYDKDF (reference sequence). The V and J ends lost 5 bases and 6 bases, in that order; junction bases with no gene match: 7. The CDR3 runs to 15 residues. The CDR3: CATSLGGLAGVEQYF. CDR3 coding DNA: TGTGCCACCAGCCTTGGCGGACTAGCGGGAGTCGAGCAGTACTTC. Full variable domain (outside the CDR3, taken from reference TRBV15 and TRBJ2-7): DAMVIQNPRYQVTQFGKPVTLSCSQTLNHNVMYWYQQKSSQAPKLLFHYYDKDFNNEADTPDNFQSRRPNTSFCFLDIRSPGLGDTAMYLCATSLGGLAGVEQYFGPGTRLTVT.